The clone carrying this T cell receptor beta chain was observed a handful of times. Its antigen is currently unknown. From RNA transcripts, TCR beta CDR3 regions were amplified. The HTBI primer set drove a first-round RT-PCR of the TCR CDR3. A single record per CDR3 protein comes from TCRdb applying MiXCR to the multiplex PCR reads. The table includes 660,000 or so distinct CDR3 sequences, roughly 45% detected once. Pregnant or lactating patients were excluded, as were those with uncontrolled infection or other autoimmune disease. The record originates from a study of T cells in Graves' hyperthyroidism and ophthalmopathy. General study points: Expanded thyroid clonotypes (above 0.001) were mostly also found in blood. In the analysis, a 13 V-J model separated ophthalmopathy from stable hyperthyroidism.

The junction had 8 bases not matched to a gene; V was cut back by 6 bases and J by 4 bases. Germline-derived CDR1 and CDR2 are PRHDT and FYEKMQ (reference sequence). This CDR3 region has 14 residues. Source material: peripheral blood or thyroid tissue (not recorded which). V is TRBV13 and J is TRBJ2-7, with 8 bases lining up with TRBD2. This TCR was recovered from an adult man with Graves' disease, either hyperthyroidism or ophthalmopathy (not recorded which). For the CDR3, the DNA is TGTGCCAGCAGTACTAGCGGAGCCCTTTACGAGCAGTACTTC. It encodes CASSTSGALYEQYF.